Detailed here is one T cell receptor beta chain. The data derive from a study of molecular identifiers for immune sequencing clone quantification. The sorting of naive CD8 T cells used the CD8+CD4-CCR7+CD45RA+ phenotype. V lost 0 bases and J 5 bases, leaving 5 bases between the germline ends. The CDR3 contains 13 residues. From germline, CDR1 is SGHTA and CDR2 FQGNSA. Each CDR3 protein is one row after TCRdb ran MiXCR on the PCR reads. The top ten hold about a tenth of the sample, which has 97,000 or so distinct CDR3 sequences, under 40% seen once. The chain uses TRBV7-2 and TRBJ2-1; D ambiguous. What was sequenced was naive CD8+ T cells from blood, with Jurkat cell RNA spiked in. Documented subset: FACS-sorted CD8+CD4-CCR7+CD45RA+ naive T cells. This receptor was taken from a human donor in good health. Some libraries in this study had Jurkat cell RNA spiked in. DNA for the CDR3: TGTGCCAGCAGCTTAGCAGAGAACAATGAGCAGTTCTTC. Amino acids: CASSLAENNEQFF. The full variable domain, with the rest looked up from reference TRBV7-2 and TRBJ2-1, is GAGVSQSPSNKVTEKGKDVELRCDPISGHTALYWYRQSLGQGLEFLIYFQGNSAPDKSGLPSDRFSAERTGGSVSTLTIQRTQQEDSAVYLCASSLAENNEQFFGPGTRLTVL.